The 2 T cell receptor beta chains below come from one sample, sequenced in a study of blood T cells in healthy people across ages. Primed by a sample-barcoded 5' primer and a J-beta primer mix, a second PCR proceeded for 7 to 11 cycles. TCRdb independently ran MiXCR on the 5' RACE reads; one entry per CDR3 protein. The table lists 1.5 million to 2 million distinct CDR3 sequences, 49% of them singletons. The sequenced sample consisted of blood. These receptors were taken from a woman aged 40 to 55 in good health.

The genes are TRBV7-2 and TRBJ1-5, with a possible D match to TRBD1 (5 bases). The V end lost 2 bases, the J end lost 3 bases, and 8 bases lay between the germline ends. The CDR3 extends over 14 amino acids. The germline CDR1 and CDR2 sequences are SGHTA and FQGNSA. CDR3 loop: CASSLWGINQPQHF. DNA of the CDR3: TGTGCCAGCAGCTTATGGGGGATCAATCAGCCCCAGCATTTT.

CDR3 DNA sequence: TGTGCCAGCAGAGGCGGACAGGGGCTTTACAATGAGCAGTTCTTC. Amino acid sequence: CASRGGQGLYNEQFF. The chain has TRBV2 and TRBJ2-1, with 9 bases aligning to TRBD1. CDR1 and CDR2 (germline): SNHLY, FYNNEI. The V segment lost 6 bases and the J segment 4 bases; nucleotides outside the gene matches: 7. There are 15 residues in the CDR3.